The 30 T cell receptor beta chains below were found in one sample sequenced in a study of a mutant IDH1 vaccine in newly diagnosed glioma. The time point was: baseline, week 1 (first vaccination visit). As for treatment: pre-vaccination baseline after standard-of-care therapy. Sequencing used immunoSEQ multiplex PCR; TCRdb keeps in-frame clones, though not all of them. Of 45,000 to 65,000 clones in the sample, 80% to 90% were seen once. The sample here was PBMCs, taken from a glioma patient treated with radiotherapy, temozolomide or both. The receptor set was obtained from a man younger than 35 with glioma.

The CDR3 region is CASSRETGITGELFF. The CDR3 nucleotides are TGCGCCAGCAGCAGGGAGACAGGGATCACCGGGGAGCTGTTTTTT. V is TRBV5-1 and J is TRBJ2-2; 7 bases align to TRBD1. The germline gives CDR1 SGHRS, CDR2 YFSETQ. Trimming at V came to 4 bases and at J to 4 bases, leaving 7 bases not matched to a gene. The CDR3 sequence is 15 residues long.

As DNA, the CDR3 is TGTGCCAGCAGCGCCACGACAGGGTCCTATGGCTACACCTTC. It translates to CASSATTGSYGYTF. The V call is TRBV9, the J call TRBJ1-2; 7 bases are shared with TRBD1. The germline V gene encodes CDR1 SGDLS and CDR2 YYNGEE. The V segment lost 3 bases and the J segment 4 bases; nucleotides outside the gene matches: 6. The CDR3 loop spans 14 amino acids.

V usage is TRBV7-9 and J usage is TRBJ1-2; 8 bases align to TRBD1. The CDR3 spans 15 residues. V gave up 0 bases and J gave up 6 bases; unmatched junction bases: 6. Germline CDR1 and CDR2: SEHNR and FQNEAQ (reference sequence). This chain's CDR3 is CASSLAALTGDGYTF. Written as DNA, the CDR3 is TGTGCCAGCAGCTTAGCCGCCTTGACAGGGGATGGCTACACCTTC.

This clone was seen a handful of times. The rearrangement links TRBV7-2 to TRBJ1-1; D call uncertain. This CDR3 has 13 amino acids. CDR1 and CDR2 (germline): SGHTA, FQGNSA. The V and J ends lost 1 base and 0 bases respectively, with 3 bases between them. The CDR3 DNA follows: TGTGCCAGCAGCTTAGGCATGAACACTGAAGCTTTCTTT. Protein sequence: CASSLGMNTEAFF.

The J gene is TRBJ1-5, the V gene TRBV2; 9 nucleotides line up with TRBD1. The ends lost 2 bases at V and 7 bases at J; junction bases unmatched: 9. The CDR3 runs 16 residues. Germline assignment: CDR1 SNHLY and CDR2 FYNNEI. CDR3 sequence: CASSEPGQGLKQPQHF. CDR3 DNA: TGTGCCAGCAGTGAACCGGGACAGGGACTAAAACAGCCCCAGCATTTT.

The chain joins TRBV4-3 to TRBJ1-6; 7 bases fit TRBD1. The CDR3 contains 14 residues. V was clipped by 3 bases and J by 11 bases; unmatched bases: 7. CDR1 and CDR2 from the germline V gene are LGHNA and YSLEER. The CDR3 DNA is TGCGCCAGCAGCCAGGCAGGGGGTCAAACACCCCTCCACTTT. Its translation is CASSQAGGQTPLHF.

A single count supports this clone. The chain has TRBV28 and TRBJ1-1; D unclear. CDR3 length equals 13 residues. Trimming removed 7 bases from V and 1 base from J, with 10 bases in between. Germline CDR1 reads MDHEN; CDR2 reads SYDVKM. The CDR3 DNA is TGTGCCAGCACCCTATGGGGGAACACTGAAGCTTTCTTT. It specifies CASTLWGNTEAFF.

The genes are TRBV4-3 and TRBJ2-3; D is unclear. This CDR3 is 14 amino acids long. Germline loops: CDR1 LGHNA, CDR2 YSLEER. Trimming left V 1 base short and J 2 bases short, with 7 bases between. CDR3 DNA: TGCGCCAGCAGCCAAGGTCCTACCACAGATACGCAGTATTTT. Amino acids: CASSQGPTTDTQYF.

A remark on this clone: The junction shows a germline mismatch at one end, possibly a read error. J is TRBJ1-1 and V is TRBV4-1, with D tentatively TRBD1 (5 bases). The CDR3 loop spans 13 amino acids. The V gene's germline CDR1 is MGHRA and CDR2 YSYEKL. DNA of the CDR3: TGCGCCAGCAGACAAGATTTATGGACAGAAGCTTTCTTT. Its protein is CASRQDLWTEAFF.

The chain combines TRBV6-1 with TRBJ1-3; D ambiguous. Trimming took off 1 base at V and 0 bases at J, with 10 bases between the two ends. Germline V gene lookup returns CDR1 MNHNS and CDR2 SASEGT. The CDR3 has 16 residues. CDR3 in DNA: TGTGCCAGCAGTGAAGTGTCAGCTTTCTCTGGAAACACCATATATTTT. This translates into CASSEVSAFSGNTIYF.

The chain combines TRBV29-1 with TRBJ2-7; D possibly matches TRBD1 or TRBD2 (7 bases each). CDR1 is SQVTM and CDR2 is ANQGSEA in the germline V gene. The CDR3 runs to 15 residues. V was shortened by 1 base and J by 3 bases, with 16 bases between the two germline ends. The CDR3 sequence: CSVEAWGGTDYEQYF. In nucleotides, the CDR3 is TGCAGCGTTGAAGCATGGGGGGGGACAGACTACGAGCAGTACTTC.

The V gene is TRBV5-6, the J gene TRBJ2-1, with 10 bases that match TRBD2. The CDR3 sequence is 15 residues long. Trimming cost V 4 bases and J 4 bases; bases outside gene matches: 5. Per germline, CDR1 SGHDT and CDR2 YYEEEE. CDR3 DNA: TGTGCCAGCAGCAGGACTAGCGGAGCTTACAATGAGCAGTTCTTC. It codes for CASSRTSGAYNEQFF.

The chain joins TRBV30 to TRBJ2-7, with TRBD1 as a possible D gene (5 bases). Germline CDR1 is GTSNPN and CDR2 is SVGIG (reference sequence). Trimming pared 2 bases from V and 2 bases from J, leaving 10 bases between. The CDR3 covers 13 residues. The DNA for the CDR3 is TGTGCCTGGAGTATTACAGGCCCCTACGAGCAGTACTTC. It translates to CAWSITGPYEQYF.

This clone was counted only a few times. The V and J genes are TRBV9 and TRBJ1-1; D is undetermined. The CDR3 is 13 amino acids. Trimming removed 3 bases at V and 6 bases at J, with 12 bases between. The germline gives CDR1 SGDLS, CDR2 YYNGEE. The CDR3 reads CASSGFSGAEAFF. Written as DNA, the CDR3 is TGTGCCAGCAGCGGGTTCTCTGGGGCTGAAGCTTTCTTT.

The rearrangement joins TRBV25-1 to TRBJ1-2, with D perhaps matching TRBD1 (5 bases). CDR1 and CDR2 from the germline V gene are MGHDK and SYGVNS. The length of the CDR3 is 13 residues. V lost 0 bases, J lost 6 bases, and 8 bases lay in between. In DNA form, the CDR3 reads TGTGCCAGCAGTGAATACTGGACAAATGGCTACACCTTC. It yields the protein CASSEYWTNGYTF.

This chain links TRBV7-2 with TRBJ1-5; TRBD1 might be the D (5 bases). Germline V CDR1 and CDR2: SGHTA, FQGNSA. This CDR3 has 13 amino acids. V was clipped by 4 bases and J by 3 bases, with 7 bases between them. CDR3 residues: CASSSGYNQPQHF. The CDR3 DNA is TGTGCCAGCAGCTCAGGGTACAATCAGCCCCAGCATTTT.

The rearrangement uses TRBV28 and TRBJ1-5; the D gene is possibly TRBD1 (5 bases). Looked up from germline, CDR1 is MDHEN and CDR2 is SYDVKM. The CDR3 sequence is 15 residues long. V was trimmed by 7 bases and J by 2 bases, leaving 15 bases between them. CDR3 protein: CASTFRGKGNQPQHF. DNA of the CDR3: TGTGCCAGCACCTTTCGGGGGAAGGGCAATCAGCCCCAGCATTTT.

The CDR3 bases are TGTGCCAGCAGTCCTATCGGGGGCTCTGTCTATGGCTACACCTTC. Protein: CASSPIGGSVYGYTF. The rearrangement uses TRBV6-1 and TRBJ1-2, with D possibly being TRBD1 (6 bases). CDR3 length: 15 amino acids. V lost 5 bases to trimming and J lost 4 bases, with 17 bases between them. Germline CDR1 reads MNHNS; CDR2 reads SASEGT.

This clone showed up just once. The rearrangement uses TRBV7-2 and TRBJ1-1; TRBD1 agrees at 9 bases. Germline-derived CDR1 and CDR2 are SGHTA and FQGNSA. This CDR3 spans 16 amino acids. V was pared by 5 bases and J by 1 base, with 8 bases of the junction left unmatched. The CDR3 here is CASSPPGQGSNTEAFF. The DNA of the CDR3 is TGTGCCAGCAGCCCCCCGGGACAGGGCTCGAACACTGAAGCTTTCTTT.

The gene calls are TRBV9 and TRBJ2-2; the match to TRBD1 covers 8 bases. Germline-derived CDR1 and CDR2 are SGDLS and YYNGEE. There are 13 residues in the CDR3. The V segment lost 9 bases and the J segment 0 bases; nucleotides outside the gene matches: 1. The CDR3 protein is CATQGANTGELFF. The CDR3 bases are TGTGCCACACAGGGGGCGAACACCGGGGAGCTGTTTTTT.

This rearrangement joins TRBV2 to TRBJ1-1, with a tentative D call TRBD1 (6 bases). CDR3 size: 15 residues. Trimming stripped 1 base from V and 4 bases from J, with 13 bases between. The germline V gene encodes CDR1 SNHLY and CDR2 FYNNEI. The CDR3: CASSEEGGLITEAFF. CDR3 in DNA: TGTGCCAGCAGTGAAGAGGGGGGGCTGATCACTGAAGCTTTCTTT.

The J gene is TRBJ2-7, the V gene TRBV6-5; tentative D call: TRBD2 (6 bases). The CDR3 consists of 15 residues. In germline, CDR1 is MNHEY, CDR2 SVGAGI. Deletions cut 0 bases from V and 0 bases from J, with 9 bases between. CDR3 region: CASSYSSGSSYEQYF. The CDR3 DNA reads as TGTGCCAGCAGTTACTCGTCCGGGAGCTCCTACGAGCAGTACTTC.

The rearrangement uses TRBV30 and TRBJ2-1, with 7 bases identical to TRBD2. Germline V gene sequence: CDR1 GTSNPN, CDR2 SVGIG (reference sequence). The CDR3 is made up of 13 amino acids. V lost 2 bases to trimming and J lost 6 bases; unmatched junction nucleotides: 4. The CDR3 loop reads CAWSFGGGNEQFF. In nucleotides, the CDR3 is TGTGCCTGGAGTTTCGGCGGGGGCAATGAGCAGTTCTTC.

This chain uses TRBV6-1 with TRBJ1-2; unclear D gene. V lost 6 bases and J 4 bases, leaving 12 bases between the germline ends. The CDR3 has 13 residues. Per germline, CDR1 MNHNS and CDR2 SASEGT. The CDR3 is CASRGASIYGYTF. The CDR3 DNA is TGTGCCAGCAGGGGAGCCTCGATCTATGGCTACACCTTC.

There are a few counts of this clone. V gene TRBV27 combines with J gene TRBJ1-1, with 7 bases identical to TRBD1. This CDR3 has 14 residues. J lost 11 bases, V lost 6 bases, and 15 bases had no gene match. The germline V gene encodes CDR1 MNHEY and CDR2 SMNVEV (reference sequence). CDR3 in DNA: TGTGCCAGCAGCCTCACAGGGGCCCCTGGGTTTGCTTTCTTT. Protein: CASSLTGAPGFAFF.

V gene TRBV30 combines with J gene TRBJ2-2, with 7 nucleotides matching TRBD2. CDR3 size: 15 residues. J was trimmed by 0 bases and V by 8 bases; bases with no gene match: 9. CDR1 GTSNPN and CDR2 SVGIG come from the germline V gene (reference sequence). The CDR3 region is CARRWSGANTGELFF. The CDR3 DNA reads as TGTGCCCGCCGGTGGAGCGGGGCGAACACCGGGGAGCTGTTTTTT.

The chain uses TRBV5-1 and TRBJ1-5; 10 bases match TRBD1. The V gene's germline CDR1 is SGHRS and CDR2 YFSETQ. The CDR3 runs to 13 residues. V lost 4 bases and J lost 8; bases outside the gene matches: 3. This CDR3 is CASSPGTGEPQHF. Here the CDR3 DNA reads TGCGCCAGCAGCCCCGGGACAGGGGAGCCCCAGCATTTT.

CDR3 DNA sequence: TGTGCCACCAGCAGGGGACTAGCGGCTGACTACGAGCAGTACTTC. Its protein is CATSRGLAADYEQYF. The V gene is TRBV15, the J gene TRBJ2-7; the match to TRBD2 covers 11 bases. V was clipped by 3 bases and J by 3 bases; unmatched bases: 4. Germline CDR1 and CDR2: LNHNV and YYDKDF (reference sequence). The CDR3 loop spans 15 amino acids.

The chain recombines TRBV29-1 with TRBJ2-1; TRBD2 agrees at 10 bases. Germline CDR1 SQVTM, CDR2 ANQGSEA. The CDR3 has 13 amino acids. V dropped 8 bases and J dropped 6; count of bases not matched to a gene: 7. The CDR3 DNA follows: TGCAGCCTTCAAGCTAGCGGGAGCAATGAGCAGTTCTTC. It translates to CSLQASGSNEQFF.

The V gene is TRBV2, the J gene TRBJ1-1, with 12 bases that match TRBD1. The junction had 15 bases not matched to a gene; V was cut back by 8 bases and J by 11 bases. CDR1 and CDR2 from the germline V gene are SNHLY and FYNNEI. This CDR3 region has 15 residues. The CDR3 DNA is TGTGCCAGCCGAGTACTAGGGACAGGGGGCGCAAAGGCTTTCTTT. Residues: CASRVLGTGGAKAFF.